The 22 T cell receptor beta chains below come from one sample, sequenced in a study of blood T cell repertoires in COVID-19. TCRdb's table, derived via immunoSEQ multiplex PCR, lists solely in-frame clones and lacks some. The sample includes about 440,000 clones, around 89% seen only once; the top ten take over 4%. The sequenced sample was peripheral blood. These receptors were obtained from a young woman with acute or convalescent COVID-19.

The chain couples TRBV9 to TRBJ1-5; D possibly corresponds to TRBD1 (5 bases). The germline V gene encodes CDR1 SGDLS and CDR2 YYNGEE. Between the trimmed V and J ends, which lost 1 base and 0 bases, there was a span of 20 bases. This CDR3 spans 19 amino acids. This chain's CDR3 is CASSVYKGKGPYSNQPQHF. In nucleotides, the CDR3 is TGTGCCAGCAGCGTATATAAGGGAAAGGGGCCTTATAGCAATCAGCCCCAGCATTTT.

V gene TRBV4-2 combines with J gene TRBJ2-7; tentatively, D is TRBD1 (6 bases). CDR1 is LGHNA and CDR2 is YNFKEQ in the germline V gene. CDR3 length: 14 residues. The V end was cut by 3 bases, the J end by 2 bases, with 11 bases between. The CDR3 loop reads CASSQTGSTYEQYF. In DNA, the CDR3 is TGTGCCAGCAGCCAGACAGGTTCGACCTACGAGCAGTACTTC.

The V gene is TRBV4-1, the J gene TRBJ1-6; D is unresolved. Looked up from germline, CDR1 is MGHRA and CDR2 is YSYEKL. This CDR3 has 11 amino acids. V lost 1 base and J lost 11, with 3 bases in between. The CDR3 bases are TGCGCCAGCAGCCAAGGTACACCCCTCCACTTT. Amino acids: CASSQGTPLHF.

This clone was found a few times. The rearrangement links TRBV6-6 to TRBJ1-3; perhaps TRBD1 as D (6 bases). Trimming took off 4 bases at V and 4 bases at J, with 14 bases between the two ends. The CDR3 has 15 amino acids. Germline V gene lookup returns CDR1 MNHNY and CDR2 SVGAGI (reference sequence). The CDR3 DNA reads TGTGCCAGCAGTTCCCAGGCCACAGGGGGAAACACCATATATTTT. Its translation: CASSSQATGGNTIYF.

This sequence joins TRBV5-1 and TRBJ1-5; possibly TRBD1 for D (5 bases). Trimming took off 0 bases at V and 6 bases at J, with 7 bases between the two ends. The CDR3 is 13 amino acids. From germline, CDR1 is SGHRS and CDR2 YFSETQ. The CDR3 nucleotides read TGCGCCAGCAGCTTGGTCGGGGGTCAGCCCCAGCATTTT. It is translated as CASSLVGGQPQHF.

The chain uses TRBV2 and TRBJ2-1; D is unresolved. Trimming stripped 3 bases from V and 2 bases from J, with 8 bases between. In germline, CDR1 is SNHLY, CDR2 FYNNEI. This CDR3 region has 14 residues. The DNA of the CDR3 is TGTGCCAGCAGTGATAGTGACACCTACAATGAGCAGTTCTTC. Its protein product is CASSDSDTYNEQFF.

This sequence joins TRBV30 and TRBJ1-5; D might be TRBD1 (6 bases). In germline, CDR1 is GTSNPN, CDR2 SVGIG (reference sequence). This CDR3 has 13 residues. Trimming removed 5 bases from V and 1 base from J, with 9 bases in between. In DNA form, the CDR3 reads TGTGCCTGGGGGACAAACAGCAATCAGCCCCAGCATTTT. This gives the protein CAWGTNSNQPQHF.

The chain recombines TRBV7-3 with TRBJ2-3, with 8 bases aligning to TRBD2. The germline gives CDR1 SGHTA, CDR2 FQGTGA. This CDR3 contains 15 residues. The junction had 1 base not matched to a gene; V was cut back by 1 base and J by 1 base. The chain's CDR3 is CASSLMRGGTDTQYF. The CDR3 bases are TGTGCCAGCAGCTTAATGCGGGGGGGCACAGATACGCAGTATTTT.

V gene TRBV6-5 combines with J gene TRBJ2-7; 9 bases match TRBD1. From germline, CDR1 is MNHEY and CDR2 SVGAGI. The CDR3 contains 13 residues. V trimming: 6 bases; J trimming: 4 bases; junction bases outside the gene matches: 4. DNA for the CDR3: TGTGCCAGCAGCCCGACAGGGGGTTACGAGCAGTACTTC. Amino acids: CASSPTGGYEQYF.

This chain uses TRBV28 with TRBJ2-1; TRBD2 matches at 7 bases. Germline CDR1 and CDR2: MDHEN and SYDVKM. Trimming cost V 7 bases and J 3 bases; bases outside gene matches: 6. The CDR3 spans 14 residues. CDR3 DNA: TGTGCCAGCACAGCGGGACGGAACTACAATGAGCAGTTCTTC. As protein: CASTAGRNYNEQFF.

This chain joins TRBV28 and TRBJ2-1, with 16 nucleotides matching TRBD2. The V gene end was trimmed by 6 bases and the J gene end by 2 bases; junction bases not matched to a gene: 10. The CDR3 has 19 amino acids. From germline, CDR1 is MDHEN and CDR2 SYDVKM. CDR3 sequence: CASSTQGTSGGGPYNEQFF. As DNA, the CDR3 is TGTGCCAGCAGCACCCAAGGGACTAGCGGGGGGGGACCCTACAATGAGCAGTTCTTC. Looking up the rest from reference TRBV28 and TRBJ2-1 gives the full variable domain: DVKVTQSSRYLVKRTGEKVFLECVQDMDHENMFWYRQDPGLGLRLIYFSYDVKMKEKGDIPEGYSVSREKKERFSLILESASTNQTSMYLCASSTQGTSGGGPYNEQFFGPGTRLTVL.

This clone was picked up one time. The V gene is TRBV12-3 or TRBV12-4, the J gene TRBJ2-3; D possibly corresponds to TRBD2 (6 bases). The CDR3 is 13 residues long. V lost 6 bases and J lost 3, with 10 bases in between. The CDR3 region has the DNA TGTGCCAGCAGCGGGGGAATGACAGATACGCAGTATTTT. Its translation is CASSGGMTDTQYF.

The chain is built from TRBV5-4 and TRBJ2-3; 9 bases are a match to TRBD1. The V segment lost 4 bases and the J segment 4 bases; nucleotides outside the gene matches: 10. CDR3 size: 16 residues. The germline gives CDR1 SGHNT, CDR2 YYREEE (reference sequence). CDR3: CASSQETGGVSDTQYF. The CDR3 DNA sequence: TGTGCCAGCAGCCAGGAGACAGGGGGAGTTTCAGATACGCAGTATTTT.

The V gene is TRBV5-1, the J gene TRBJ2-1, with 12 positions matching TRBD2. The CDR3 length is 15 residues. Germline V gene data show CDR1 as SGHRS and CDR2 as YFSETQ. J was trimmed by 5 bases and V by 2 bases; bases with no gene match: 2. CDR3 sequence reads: CASSLLAGGNNEQFF. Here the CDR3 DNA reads TGCGCCAGCAGCTTACTAGCGGGGGGAAACAATGAGCAGTTCTTC.

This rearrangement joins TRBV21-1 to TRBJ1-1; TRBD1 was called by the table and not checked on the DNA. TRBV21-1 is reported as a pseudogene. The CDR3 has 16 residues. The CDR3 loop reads CASSKAWDRANTEAFF. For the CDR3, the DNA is TGTGCCAGCAGCAAAGCCTGGGACAGGGCAAACACTGAAGCTTTCTTT.

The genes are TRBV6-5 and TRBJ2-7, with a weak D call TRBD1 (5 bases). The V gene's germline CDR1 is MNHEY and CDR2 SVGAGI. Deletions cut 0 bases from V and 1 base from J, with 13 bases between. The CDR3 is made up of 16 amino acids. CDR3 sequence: CASSYSQTEISYEQYF. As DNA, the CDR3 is TGTGCCAGCAGTTACTCACAGACAGAGATATCCTACGAGCAGTACTTC.

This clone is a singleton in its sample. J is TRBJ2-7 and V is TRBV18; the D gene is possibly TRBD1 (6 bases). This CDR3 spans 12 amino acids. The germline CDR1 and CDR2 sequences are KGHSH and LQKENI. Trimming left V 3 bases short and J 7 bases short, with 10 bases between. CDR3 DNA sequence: TGTGCCAGCTCACCCACAGGGCGAGAGCAGTACTTC. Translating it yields CASSPTGREQYF.

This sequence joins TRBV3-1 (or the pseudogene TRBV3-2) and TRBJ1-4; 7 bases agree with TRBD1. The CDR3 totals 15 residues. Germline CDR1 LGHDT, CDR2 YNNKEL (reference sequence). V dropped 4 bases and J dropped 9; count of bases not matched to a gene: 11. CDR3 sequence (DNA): TGTGCCAGCAGCCCGGGACAGCTGTTAGGACAAAAACTGTTTTTT. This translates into CASSPGQLLGQKLFF.

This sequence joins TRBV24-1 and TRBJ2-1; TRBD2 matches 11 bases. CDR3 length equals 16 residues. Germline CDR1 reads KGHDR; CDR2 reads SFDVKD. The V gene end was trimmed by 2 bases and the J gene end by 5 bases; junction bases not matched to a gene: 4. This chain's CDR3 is CATSDSLAGVNNEQFF. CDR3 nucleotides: TGTGCCACCAGTGATTCACTAGCGGGGGTGAACAATGAGCAGTTCTTC.

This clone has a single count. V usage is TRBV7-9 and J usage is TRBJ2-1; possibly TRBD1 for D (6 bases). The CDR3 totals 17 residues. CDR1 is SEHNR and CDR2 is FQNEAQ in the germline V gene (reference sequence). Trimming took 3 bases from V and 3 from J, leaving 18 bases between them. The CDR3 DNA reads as TGTGCCAGCAGCTTCTTTTGGACAGACAGAATCTACAATGAGCAGTTCTTC. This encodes CASSFFWTDRIYNEQFF.

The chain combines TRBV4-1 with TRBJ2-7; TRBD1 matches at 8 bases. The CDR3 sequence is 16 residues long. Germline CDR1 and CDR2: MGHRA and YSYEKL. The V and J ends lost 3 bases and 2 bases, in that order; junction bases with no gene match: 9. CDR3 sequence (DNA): TGCGCCAGCAGCCATCTTGGACAGGGCCCTCCCTACGAGCAGTACTTC. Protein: CASSHLGQGPPYEQYF.

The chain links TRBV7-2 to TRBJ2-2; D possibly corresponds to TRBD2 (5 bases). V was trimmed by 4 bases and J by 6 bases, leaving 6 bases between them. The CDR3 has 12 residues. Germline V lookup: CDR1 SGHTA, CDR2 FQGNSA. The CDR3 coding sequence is TGTGCCAGCAGCTCTAGCTCCGGGGAGCTGTTTTTT. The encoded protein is CASSSSSGELFF. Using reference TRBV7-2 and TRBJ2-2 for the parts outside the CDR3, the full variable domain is GAGVSQSPSNKVTEKGKDVELRCDPISGHTALYWYRQSLGQGLEFLIYFQGNSAPDKSGLPSDRFSAERTGGSVSTLTIQRTQQEDSAVYLCASSSSSGELFFGEGSRLTVL.